This T cell receptor beta chain was identified during a study of T-cell reconstitution after alpha-beta-depleted transplantation in children. Study outcomes and limitations: At day 60, the high TCRbeta diversity found in some patients originated from recipient T cells and thymic progenitors that had survived. T cells produced anew were the main source of T-cell counts and diversity one year after transplant. Alpha-beta T cells about two months after transplant reportedly derived from several hundred expanded graft clones.

Germline V gene sequence: CDR1 WSHSY, CDR2 SAAADI. Trimming removed 5 bases from V and 9 bases from J, with 13 bases in between. The CDR3 spans 12 residues. The authors prepared the TCRbeta library with unique molecular identifiers. Via MiXCR, TCRdb re-called the PCR reads, giving one row per CDR3 protein. The sample includes under 850,000 distinct CDR3 sequences, around 14% of them seen just once. Ten or more counts support this clonotype. The antigen is undetermined. The receptor was isolated from a girl aged 2-10 years with congenital amegakaryocytic thrombocytopenia, due to receive a stem cell transplant. This sample comprised PBMCs, obtained before TCRalphabeta/CD19-depleted stem cell transplant. The V gene is TRBV10-2, the J gene TRBJ2-5; D is undetermined. CDR3 amino acids: CASSRNFWAQYF. In DNA, the CDR3 is TGCGCCAGCAGTCGGAACTTCTGGGCCCAGTACTTC.